The T cell receptor beta chain under discussion was sequenced for a study of blood T cell repertoires in COVID-19. Study summary: The United States, Italy and Spain were the sources of the acute and convalescent COVID-19 samples. PBMCs, B-cell-depleted T cells, or T cells were the source of the cDNA or gDNA that made up the material.

The CDR3 runs to 21 residues. In germline, CDR1 is SGHDN, CDR2 FVKESK. V gave up 3 bases and J gave up 2 bases, with 32 bases separating them. Original data processing: Nucleated cell number was recorded as an estimate derived from reference gene primer amplification. Profiled with immunoSEQ multiplex PCR; TCRdb holds only in-frame clones, not every one. V, J and clone size were drawn from that table, and D and trimming were deduced from the DNA. The sample gives 160,000 or so clones, about 80% of which show up once; roughly 18% is in the top ten. The chain is built from TRBV14 and TRBJ2-7; D is perhaps TRBD2 (5 bases). The sequence was collected from a woman of 80 years or more with acute or convalescent COVID-19. The specimen sequenced was peripheral blood. The chain's CDR3 is CASSHPRGSGIPGENPYEQYF. CDR3 nucleotide sequence: TGTGCCAGCAGCCATCCAAGAGGGTCGGGGATCCCCGGAGAAAACCCCTACGAGCAGTACTTC.